The rows below give T cell receptor beta chains drawn from one sample of a study of early T cells in non-severe SARS-CoV-2 infection. From the 5' RACE reads, TCRdb called clonotypes with MiXCR, one entry per CDR3 protein. The sample holds around 40,000 distinct CDR3 sequences, around 5.7% seen once. Source material: whole blood. Receptors were obtained from an adult who was a healthcare worker with PCR-confirmed SARS-CoV-2 infection or an uninfected control (not recorded which). The CDR3 runs from the conserved cysteine through the conserved F or W. D genes are given only for firm matches. Size values are once, few and many counts, or a class for expanded clones, and some rows have none.

D gene	clone size	V gene	J gene	CDR3 DNA	CDR3 protein
NA	few	TRBV2	TRBJ1-1	TGTGCCGGGAGCAGGCAAGCTAAGGGGGTTGGCGAAGCTTTCTTT	CAGSRQAKGVGEAFF
TRBD2	many	TRBV20-1	TRBJ2-7	TGCAGTGCTACGACTAGCGGGATCTACGAGCAGTACTTC	CSATTSGIYEQYF
NA	many	TRBV20-1	TRBJ1-5	TGCAGTGCTAGAGATTTGGGTGAAGTTACTAAGCCCCAGCATTTT	CSARDLGEVTKPQHF
NA	NA	TRBV29-1	TRBJ2-5	TGCAGCGTTGACCGGGCCAGAGGAGAGACCCAGTACTTC	CSVDRARGETQYF
NA	many	TRBV7-2	TRBJ2-1	TGTGCCAGCAGCTTACTACCACCTGGGCTACGTACCTCCTACAATGAGCAGTTCTTC	CASSLLPPGLRTSYNEQFF
TRBD2	many	TRBV20-1	TRBJ2-1	TGCAGTGCGCAGACTAGCGGGAGGGCCTTAAAGAATGAGCAGTTCTTC	CSAQTSGRALKNEQFF
NA	NA	TRBV7-9	TRBJ1-1	TGTGCCAGCCGTGGGGTTTCTGAAGCTTTCTTT	CASRGVSEAFF
NA	many	TRBV12-3/TRBV12-4	TRBJ2-7	TGTGCCAGCGGAGTAGGGGACTTTAGCTCCTACGAGCAGTACTTC	CASGVGDFSSYEQYF
NA	many	TRBV27	TRBJ2-5	TGTGCCAGCAGCCCAGAGGGAGAGACCCAGTACTTC	CASSPEGETQYF
TRBD1	many	TRBV3-1	TRBJ1-5	TGTGCCAGCAGTTTTGGACAGGGGGCTCAGCCCCAGCATTTT	CASSFGQGAQPQHF
NA	many	TRBV18	TRBJ2-7	TGTGCCAGCTCACCGTCAGGGATTAATACCTACGAGCAGTACTTC	CASSPSGINTYEQYF
NA	few	TRBV3-1	TRBJ2-3	TGTGCCAGCAGCCCCCCCCCAGGTAGCGGAAGGGGAGATACGCAGTATTTT	CASSPPPGSGRGDTQYF
NA	NA	TRBV7-3	TRBJ2-1	TGTGCCAGCAGCCCCTATAGCGGACAGTTCCTAAACAATGAGCAGTTCTTC	CASSPYSGQFLNNEQFF
NA	NA	TRBV3-1	TRBJ2-1	TGTGCCAGCAGCCAAGGGACCACGCCCGGGAATGAGCAGTTCTTC	CASSQGTTPGNEQFF
TRBD2	many	TRBV11-2	TRBJ2-3	TGTGCCAGCAGCTCAGGGACTAGCGGGAGGATTGATACGCAGTATTTT	CASSSGTSGRIDTQYF
TRBD1	few	TRBV5-1	TRBJ2-5	TGCGCCAGCAGAGGGGCAGGGGGCTACCAAGAGACCCAGTACTTC	CASRGAGGYQETQYF
TRBD1	few	TRBV5-4	TRBJ2-2	TGTGCCAGCAGTACCCCGCGGGACAGGGGAGTCGGGGAGCTGTTTTTT	CASSTPRDRGVGELFF
NA	many	TRBV11-2	TRBJ2-5	TGTGCCAGCAGCTTACTAGGACTGTCAGAGACCCAGTACTTC	CASSLLGLSETQYF
NA	many	TRBV12-3/TRBV12-4	TRBJ2-3	TGTGCCAGCAGCGGGCCGGGGGATACGCAGTATTTT	CASSGPGDTQYF
TRBD1	many	TRBV28	TRBJ2-7	TGTGCCAGCAGCCCGGGACAGAGCTACGAGCAGTACTTC	CASSPGQSYEQYF
TRBD1	NA	TRBV18	TRBJ2-1	TGTGCCAGCTCACCACTTCCCCCGGACAGGGGGGACAATGAGCAGTTCTTC	CASSPLPPDRGDNEQFF
TRBD2	NA	TRBV27	TRBJ2-1	TGTGCCAGCAGGGGACTAGCGGGAACCTCCTACAATGAGCAGTTCTTC	CASRGLAGTSYNEQFF
NA	many	TRBV29-1	TRBJ2-1	TGCAGCGTTGAAGAGGAGGGCGGCTACAATGAGCAGTTCTTC	CSVEEEGGYNEQFF
TRBD2	medium-sized	TRBV20-1	TRBJ2-3	TGCAGTGCTCGAGCGGGAGAGGCAGATACGCAGTATTTT	CSARAGEADTQYF
TRBD2	many	TRBV20-1	TRBJ2-7	TGCAGTGCTAGAGGGACTAGCGGAACCTACGAGCAGTACTTC	CSARGTSGTYEQYF
TRBD2	many	TRBV12-3/TRBV12-4	TRBJ2-1	TGTGCCAGCAGTGGGGGGAGCGGGAGCTCCTACAATGAGCAGTTCTTC	CASSGGSGSSYNEQFF
TRBD2	many	TRBV10-3	TRBJ2-7	TGTGCCATCAGTGAGGGACTAGCGGGAGAGCGTCCCTACGAGCAGTACTTC	CAISEGLAGERPYEQYF
NA	many	TRBV20-1	TRBJ2-1	TGCAGTGCTATCCCCAGCTACAATGAGCAGTTCTTC	CSAIPSYNEQFF
NA	many	TRBV29-1	TRBJ2-7	TGCAGCGTTGCTATCAAGGGAGAGCAGTACTTC	CSVAIKGEQYF
TRBD1	many	TRBV12-3/TRBV12-4	TRBJ1-2	TGTGCCAGCAGGTTGACAGGGTTCTATGGCTACACCTTC	CASRLTGFYGYTF
NA	few	TRBV6-5	TRBJ1-2	TGTGCCAGCAGTTACCAGGTTGCTAACTATGGCTACACCTTC	CASSYQVANYGYTF
NA	many	TRBV20-1	TRBJ2-1	TGCAGTGCTAGAGATGTCGATAGCGTCACCTCGCAGTTCTTC	CSARDVDSVTSQFF
NA	few	TRBV11-2	TRBJ1-1	TGTGCCAGCAGCCCCCTGAGGGGAAGCACTGAAGCTTTCTTT	CASSPLRGSTEAFF
TRBD2	many	TRBV5-6	TRBJ2-5	TGTGCCAGCAGCTTGGGGACTAGCGGGCGTGAGACCCAGTACTTC	CASSLGTSGRETQYF
TRBD1	few	TRBV10-3	TRBJ2-7	TGTGCCATCAGTGACTTGAGACAGGGGAGGTCGAGCGAGCAGTACTTC	CAISDLRQGRSSEQYF
NA	many	TRBV6-5	TRBJ2-7	TGTGCCAGCAGTTACGGGGGGTGGACCACGCAGTACTTC	CASSYGGWTTQYF
NA	many	TRBV4-1	TRBJ2-3	TGCGCCAGCAGCCAAGAGGGAGCGACACGTAGCACAGATACGCAGTATTTT	CASSQEGATRSTDTQYF
TRBD2	NA	TRBV27	TRBJ2-2	TGTGCCAGCAGGCCGACCTCTAGCGGCCTCGCGAACACCGGGGAGCTGTTTTTT	CASRPTSSGLANTGELFF
NA	few	TRBV25-1	TRBJ2-2	TGTGCCAGCACATCGCCGATGAACACCGGGGAGCTGTTTTTT	CASTSPMNTGELFF
NA	many	TRBV11-1	TRBJ2-1	TGTGCCAGCAGGGCGGCCTCCTACAATGAGCAGTTCTTC	CASRAASYNEQFF
NA	many	TRBV7-6	TRBJ2-6	TGTGCCAGCAGCCCCACTGGGGCCAACGTCCTGACTTTC	CASSPTGANVLTF
NA	NA	TRBV6-5	TRBJ2-1	TGTGCCAGCAGTGCCGTGTCCAATGAGCAGTTCTTC	CASSAVSNEQFF
NA	NA	TRBV7-3	TRBJ2-1	TGTGCCAGCAGCCCAGAACCCGGGACTCAGAACGGGTTCTTC	CASSPEPGTQNGFF
NA	many	TRBV7-8	TRBJ2-2	TGTGCCAGCAGCTTACGGGCTAGCGGAGGGGGCACCGGGGAGCTGTTTTTT	CASSLRASGGGTGELFF
NA	few	TRBV7-9	TRBJ1-1	TGTGCCAGCAGCTTAGTCCGTCGGAACACTGAAGCTTTCTTT	CASSLVRRNTEAFF
TRBD1	many	TRBV28	TRBJ2-7	TGTGCCAGCAGACTCGACAGGGGCCACGAGCAGTACTTC	CASRLDRGHEQYF
TRBD1	many	TRBV7-9	TRBJ1-2	TGTGCCAGCAGCCCATCCACCGGGACAGAGAGTAACTATGGCTACACCTTC	CASSPSTGTESNYGYTF
TRBD2	few	TRBV3-1	TRBJ2-1	TGTGCCAGCAGCCCTGGAGGGGCGGGAGGGATTTCCAATGAGCAGTTCTTC	CASSPGGAGGISNEQFF
TRBD2	many	TRBV12-3/TRBV12-4	TRBJ2-3	TGTGCCAGCAGTCGTAGCGGGGTCTCCACAGATACGCAGTATTTT	CASSRSGVSTDTQYF
NA	many	TRBV5-6	TRBJ2-5	TGTGCCAGCAGCTTTGTTTTAGGGCAAAAAGAGACCCAGTACTTC	CASSFVLGQKETQYF
NA	many	TRBV11-2	TRBJ2-6	TGTGCCAGCAGCTTCGGGTCTGGGGCCAACGTCCTGACTTTC	CASSFGSGANVLTF
NA	many	TRBV12-3/TRBV12-4	TRBJ1-1	TGTGCCAGCAGGCGACAGGATGGCACTGAAGCTTTCTTT	CASRRQDGTEAFF
TRBD1	many	TRBV29-1	TRBJ2-3	TGCAGCGCAACAGGGGCCTCAAAGGATACGCAGTATTTT	CSATGASKDTQYF